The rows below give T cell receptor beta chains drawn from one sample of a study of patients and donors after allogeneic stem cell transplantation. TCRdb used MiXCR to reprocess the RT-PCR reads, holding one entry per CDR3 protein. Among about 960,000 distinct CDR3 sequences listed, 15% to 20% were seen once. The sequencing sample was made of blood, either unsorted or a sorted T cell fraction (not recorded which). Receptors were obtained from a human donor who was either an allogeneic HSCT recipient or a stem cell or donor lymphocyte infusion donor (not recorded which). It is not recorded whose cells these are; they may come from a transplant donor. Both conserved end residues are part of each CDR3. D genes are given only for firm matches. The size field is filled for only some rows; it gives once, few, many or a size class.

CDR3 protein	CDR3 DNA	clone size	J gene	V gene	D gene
CASSRTGAPNTGELFF	TGTGCCAGCAGTCGTACAGGGGCCCCCAACACCGGGGAGCTGTTTTTT	few	TRBJ2-2	TRBV6-1	TRBD1
CASSQREGTEAFF	TGCGCCAGCAGCCAAAGGGAGGGCACTGAAGCTTTCTTT	few	TRBJ1-1	TRBV4-3	NA
CASSSMDRGYEQYF	TGTGCCAGCAGTTCCATGGACAGGGGCTACGAGCAGTACTTC	few	TRBJ2-7	TRBV12-3/TRBV12-4	TRBD1
CSANGGTLNNEQFF	TGCAGTGCTAACGGCGGGACTTTAAACAATGAGCAGTTCTTC	few	TRBJ2-1	TRBV20-1	NA
CASSQGWQPPYEQYF	TGTGCCAGCAGCCAAGGATGGCAGCCTCCCTACGAGCAGTACTTC	few	TRBJ2-7	TRBV3-1	NA
CASSSPRLGGRSEQFF	TGTGCCAGCAGTTCCCCACGCCTGGGAGGCCGGTCGGAGCAGTTCTTC	NA	TRBJ2-1	TRBV6-2/TRBV6-3	NA
CASSNRDSKQTQYF	TGTGCCAGCAGCAACCGGGACAGCAAGCAGACCCAGTACTTC	few	TRBJ2-5	TRBV28	TRBD1
CSASVGGVALGPDTQYF	TGCAGTGCTAGTGTGGGCGGGGTCGCCCTGGGGCCAGATACGCAGTATTTT	few	TRBJ2-3	TRBV20-1	NA
CASSPIMDSVHEQYF	TGTGCCAGCAGCCCGATTATGGACAGCGTCCACGAGCAGTACTTC	NA	TRBJ2-7	TRBV5-6	NA
CATSDLRSLGRNEQFF	TGTGCCACCAGTGATTTGCGGTCCCTTGGGAGGAATGAGCAGTTCTTC	NA	TRBJ2-1	TRBV24-1	NA
CASSLSRQPQHF	TGTGCCAGCAGTTTAAGTCGGCAGCCCCAGCATTTT	many	TRBJ1-5	TRBV12-3/TRBV12-4	NA
CASSLDRGTIGYTF	TGTGCCAGCAGCCTCGACAGGGGAACAATCGGCTACACCTTC	NA	TRBJ1-2	TRBV5-5	TRBD1
CASSLRTKREVSYNEQFF	TGTGCCAGCAGTTTACGGACTAAGCGGGAGGTATCCTACAATGAGCAGTTCTTC	few	TRBJ2-1	TRBV27	TRBD2
CASRRGGFNYGYTF	TGCGCCAGCCGCCGGGGGGGGTTCAACTATGGCTACACCTTC	NA	TRBJ1-2	TRBV5-1	NA
CASSFPGGRTYNEQFF	TGTGCCAGCAGCTTCCCCGGCGGGAGAACATACAATGAGCAGTTCTTC	NA	TRBJ2-1	TRBV7-8	TRBD2
CASSLAFGGLENEAFF	TGCGCCAGCAGCTTGGCCTTCGGGGGGCTGGAAAATGAAGCTTTCTTT	few	TRBJ1-1	TRBV5-1	NA
CASSAQQRGGTEAFF	TGTGCCAGCAGCGCGCAACAAAGGGGCGGAACTGAAGCTTTCTTT	few	TRBJ1-1	TRBV9	NA
CASTIDLGDEQYF	TGTGCCAGCACCATCGACCTCGGGGACGAGCAGTACTTC	few	TRBJ2-7	TRBV6-2/TRBV6-3	NA
CASSPLITGAGNTIYF	TGCGCCAGCAGCCCTCTTATTACAGGGGCTGGAAACACCATATATTTT	NA	TRBJ1-3	TRBV4-3	TRBD1
CSVARLIRGETQYF	TGCAGCGTTGCCCGATTAATAAGGGGAGAGACCCAGTACTTC	many	TRBJ2-5	TRBV29-1	NA
CASSPGDRGSYGYTF	TGTGCCAGCTCACCCGGGGACAGGGGCTCTTATGGCTACACCTTC	once	TRBJ1-2	TRBV18	TRBD1
CASSTDSLNQPQHF	TGTGCCAGCAGCACGGACAGCCTCAATCAGCCCCAGCATTTT	many	TRBJ1-5	TRBV12-3/TRBV12-4	NA
CSVEAGGPGNEQFF	TGCAGCGTTGAGGCGGGAGGGCCTGGTAATGAGCAGTTCTTC	few	TRBJ2-1	TRBV29-1	TRBD2
CASTSSGGVETQYF	TGCGCCAGCACCTCTAGCGGGGGGGTTGAGACCCAGTACTTC	NA	TRBJ2-5	TRBV5-1	TRBD2
CASSIGTSGGLGEQFF	TGTGCCAGCAGCATCGGGACTAGCGGGGGATTGGGTGAGCAGTTCTTC	NA	TRBJ2-1	TRBV7-3	TRBD2
CASSSTGKVNTEAFF	TGCGCCAGCAGCTCCACGGGAAAGGTGAACACTGAAGCTTTCTTT	many	TRBJ1-1	TRBV5-1	NA
CSVKLRDGYTF	TGCAGCGTCAAACTCAGGGATGGCTACACCTTC	few	TRBJ1-2	TRBV29-1	NA
CASSVLGSLSYEQYF	TGTGCCAGCAGCGTCCTAGGTTCGCTCTCCTACGAGCAGTACTTC	NA	TRBJ2-7	TRBV7-6	NA
CASSSDLTTQETQYF	TGTGCCAGCAGCTCCGATCTAACTACACAAGAGACCCAGTACTTC	NA	TRBJ2-5	TRBV7-2	NA
CASSFYREPTQYF	TGTGCCAGCAGCTTTTACAGGGAACCAACCCAGTACTTC	NA	TRBJ2-5	TRBV7-2	NA
CASSLVSVSPGLAANTGELFF	TGTGCCAGCAGCTTAGTATCAGTCAGCCCGGGACTAGCGGCGAACACCGGGGAGCTGTTTTTT	NA	TRBJ2-2	TRBV7-6	TRBD2
CSATVAGGPREETQYF	TGCAGTGCTACTGTAGCGGGAGGCCCCCGGGAGGAGACCCAGTACTTC	few	TRBJ2-5	TRBV20-1	TRBD2
CSASPKGGNNDVTFF	TGCAGTGCTAGCCCTAAAGGGGGGAATAATGATGTGACTTTCTTT	NA	TRBJ1-1	TRBV20-1	NA
CASSPRAGGQDEQFF	TGTGCCAGCAGCCCCAGGGCGGGGGGCCAGGATGAGCAGTTCTTC	NA	TRBJ2-1	TRBV2	TRBD2
CATSDLRTGGNEQFF	TGTGCCACCAGTGATTTAAGGACAGGGGGCAATGAGCAGTTCTTC	few	TRBJ2-1	TRBV24-1	TRBD1
CATSDNRVAFF	TGTGCCACCAGTGATAACAGGGTTGCTTTCTTT	NA	TRBJ1-1	TRBV24-1	NA
CASSLEQGRPYNEQFF	TGTGCCAGCTCTCTAGAACAGGGGCGACCCTACAATGAGCAGTTCTTC	few	TRBJ2-1	TRBV18	TRBD1
CASSLRGRTSGGATDTQYF	TGTGCCAGCAGCTTGAGGGGACGGACTAGCGGGGGGGCAACAGATACGCAGTATTTT	few	TRBJ2-3	TRBV5-4	TRBD2
CASSQDRLGSLYQPQHF	TGCGCCAGCAGCCAAGATCGTTTAGGCAGCCTCTATCAGCCCCAGCATTTT	few	TRBJ1-5	TRBV4-3	NA
CASSPGTGGVHEQFF	TGTGCCAGCAGTCCGGGGACAGGGGGTGTTCATGAGCAGTTCTTC	NA	TRBJ2-1	TRBV12-3/TRBV12-4	TRBD1
CSARTPGTVLNTEAFF	TGCAGTGCTAGGACCCCCGGGACGGTTTTGAACACTGAAGCTTTCTTT	NA	TRBJ1-1	TRBV20-1	NA
CASSWGGIEYNSPLHF	TGTGCCAGCAGCTGGGGCGGGATTGAATATAATTCACCCCTCCACTTT	few	TRBJ1-6	TRBV5-4	NA
CASSFPDYHLQETQYF	TGTGCCAGCAGCTTCCCGGACTACCACCTCCAAGAGACCCAGTACTTC	NA	TRBJ2-5	TRBV11-2	NA
CASSFQGKRNQPQHF	TGTGCCAGCAGTTTCCAGGGAAAGCGAAATCAGCCCCAGCATTTT	NA	TRBJ1-5	TRBV12-3/TRBV12-4	NA
CSARLAGEVSDTQYF	TGCAGTGCTCGATTAGCGGGGGAGGTTAGCGATACCCAGTACTTC	NA	TRBJ2-5	TRBV20-1	TRBD2
CATDPGELFF	TGTGCCACCGACCCAGGGGAGCTGTTTTTT	few	TRBJ2-2	TRBV7-8	NA
CASSPKPGQNSPLHF	TGTGCCAGCAGCCCAAAACCGGGACAGAACTCACCCCTCCACTTT	few	TRBJ1-6	TRBV9	TRBD1
CSAKRGRVDIQYF	TGCAGTGCTAAGAGGGGCCGCGTAGACATTCAGTACTTC	NA	TRBJ2-4	TRBV20-1	NA
CASSLFPGPGTEAFF	TGCGCCAGCAGCTTGTTTCCGGGACCAGGGACTGAAGCTTTCTTT	NA	TRBJ1-1	TRBV5-1	NA
CASSYDGPKGNTIYF	TGTGCCAGCAGCTACGACGGTCCAAAAGGAAACACCATATATTTT	NA	TRBJ1-3	TRBV5-5	NA
CASSLLGKKEEKLFF	TGTGCCAGCAGCTTATTAGGCAAGAAGGAGGAAAAACTGTTTTTT	NA	TRBJ1-4	TRBV7-9	NA
CAWRGFATNEKLFF	TGTGCCTGGAGAGGGTTTGCAACTAATGAAAAACTGTTTTTT	NA	TRBJ1-4	TRBV30	NA
CARSNAQGGTEAFF	TGTGCCAGATCTAATGCACAGGGAGGGACTGAAGCTTTCTTT	NA	TRBJ1-1	TRBV2	NA
CSARAPGDEQYF	TGCAGTGCTAGGGCTCCGGGGGACGAGCAGTACTTC	many	TRBJ2-7	TRBV20-1	NA